Listed below are T cell receptor beta chains from one sample, sequenced in a study of T cell responses to AZD1222 COVID-19 vaccine. Produced via immunoSEQ multiplex PCR; TCRdb's table is partial and in-frame only. Of 180,000 or so clones listed, more than 70% were seen once; the top ten hold about 25%. This sample comprised peripheral blood, obtained 28 days after the second AZD1222 dose. The receptors originated from an adult who received the AZD1222 COVID-19 vaccine. Each CDR3 is given with its conserved first and last residue.

j_call,v_call,cdr3_aa
TRBJ2-4,TRBV6-5,CASSYSGEILKNIQYF
TRBJ2-2,TRBV11-2,CASSLVATLITGELFF
TRBJ2-7,TRBV23-1,CASSRPRYEQYF
TRBJ1-1,TRBV18,CASSTKTASDTEAFF
TRBJ1-3,TRBV7-2,CASSTLDRGGNTIYF
TRBJ2-7,TRBV28,CASRRTGQGLGEQYF
TRBJ1-6,TRBV27,CASSLVGDNSPLHF
TRBJ2-2,TRBV6-5,CASVRLNTGELFF
TRBJ2-7,TRBV5-1,CASSEGGPLYEQYF
TRBJ2-1,TRBV10-3,CAIGTGSNDEQFF
TRBJ2-7,TRBV5-1,CASSLEAGPHYEQYF
TRBJ1-5,TRBV28,CASSPLMAPGAGQPQHF
TRBJ2-2,TRBV5-1,CASSLVPTGELFF
TRBJ2-5,TRBV28,CASSLLSGGEETQYF
TRBJ2-7,TRBV28,CASSQWTSGSGGREQYF
TRBJ1-3,TRBV7-9,CASRQGTGNTIYF
TRBJ1-1,TRBV6-2/TRBV6-3,CASSSRGTEAFF
TRBJ2-2,TRBV5-4,CASSGARVTGGELFF
TRBJ2-5,TRBV5-1,CASSPRTGETQYF
TRBJ2-7,TRBV7-2,CASSSDRVSYEQYF
TRBJ1-3,TRBV28,CASSNRGSGNTIYF
TRBJ2-5,TRBV7-8,CASSLKETQYF
TRBJ2-3,TRBV9,CASSPWVTDTQYF
TRBJ2-1,TRBV19,CASSTLAGVRDEQFF
TRBJ2-5,TRBV3-1/TRBV3-2,CASSRANQETQYF
TRBJ2-7,TRBV27,CASRIMTGLEQYF
TRBJ1-1,TRBV4-2,CASSQVGGQGARWTEAFF
TRBJ1-2,TRBV24-1,CATSGTQFSYGYTF
TRBJ2-3,TRBV19,CASSTAAGGTDTQYF
TRBJ2-7,TRBV2,CASSEGQGFDEQYF
TRBJ2-4,TRBV6-5,CASSNQGADKNIQYF